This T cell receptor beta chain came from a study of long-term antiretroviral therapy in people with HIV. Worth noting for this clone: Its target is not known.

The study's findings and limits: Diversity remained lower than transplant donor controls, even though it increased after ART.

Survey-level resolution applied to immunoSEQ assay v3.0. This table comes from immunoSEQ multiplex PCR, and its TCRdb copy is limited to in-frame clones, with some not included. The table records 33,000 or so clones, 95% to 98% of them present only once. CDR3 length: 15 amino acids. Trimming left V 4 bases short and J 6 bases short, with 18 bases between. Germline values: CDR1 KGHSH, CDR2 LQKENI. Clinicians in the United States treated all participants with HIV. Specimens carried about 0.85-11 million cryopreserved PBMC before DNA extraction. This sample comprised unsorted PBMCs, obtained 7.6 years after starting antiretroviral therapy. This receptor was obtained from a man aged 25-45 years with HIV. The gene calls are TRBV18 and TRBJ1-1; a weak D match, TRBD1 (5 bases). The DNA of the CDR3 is TGTGCCAGCTCACTCACCGAGATGGGGCGAGCTGAAGCTTTCTTT. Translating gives CASSLTEMGRAEAFF.